This T cell receptor (beta chain) stems from a study of T cell changes during pregnancy in multiple sclerosis (dated by TCRdb to between 2018 and 2020). With respect to the entire study: The study examined how the T cell repertoire changed over the course of pregnancy in women with multiple sclerosis.

Libraries were made using the immunoSEQ multiplex PCR assay. TCRdb re-hosts the immuneACCESS table, in-frame sequences only. Its copies lack some clones; in the studies checked, an unresolved V gene accounts for under half of them, and the cause for the rest is not known. Within this sample are approximately 130,000 clones, with about 96% of them counted one time only. Over 0.35% of the sample is held by the ten biggest clonotypes. On this clone: Its specific antigen is unknown. Per-base quality was not reported, and no clone a single base away is much larger than it.

This receptor was identified in a female donor with multiple sclerosis, enrolled in a pregnancy study. The sample in question was peripheral blood, obtained after pregnancy.

The base sequence is TGTGCCAGCAGCTTAATTTCCGGGTTGGCAAACACCGGGGAGCTGTTTTTT. It encodes CASSLISGLANTGELFF. The chain links TRBV7-6 with TRBJ2-2; no confident D gene assignment can be made. CDR1 and CDR2 are drawn from the germline V gene: SGHVS, FNYEAQ. There are 17 amino acids in the CDR3, from cysteine to phenylalanine inclusive. The only DNA kept is the CDR3, 51 bases in frame from the first base. Trimming costs V 2 bases and J 2 bases, and their ends lie 15 bases apart.